Shown below are 14 T cell receptor beta chains from a single sample sequenced in a study of T-cell memory formation after mild COVID-19 listed by TCRdb under 2021. The library was produced with 5' RACE. TCRdb lists the instrument as Illumina NovaSeq 6000. Using fastp at Q25 and MiXCR, TCRdb reprocessed the public reads and kept productive beta chains. When rows share a CDR3 protein, they turn into one entry using the most common DNA and genes. The sample table records 350,000 to 500,000 distinct CDR3 sequences; over 15% of these occur just once. The leading ten clones occupy roughly 21% of the sample. The sample comprised PBMCs or a T cell subset sorted from them (not recorded which). Receptor source: a man aged 18 to 35 who had mild COVID-19 (a few samples of this study predate the infection). The sample titles of this study are shuffled in the database, so cell type and time point are left out; the donor was told from shared clones.

This clonotype was picked up many times. The J gene is TRBJ1-5, the V gene TRBV18; D is unclear. The CDR3 is 16 residues long. Germline V gene lookup returns CDR1 KGHSH and CDR2 LQKENI. The V end was cut by 5 bases, the J end by 2 bases, with 16 bases between. The CDR3 sequence is CASSETGMSGNQPQHF. Here the CDR3 DNA reads TGTGCCAGCTCAGAAACCGGGATGTCGGGCAATCAGCCCCAGCATTTT.

The chain carries TRBV28 and TRBJ2-4, with 9 bases that match TRBD1. The V gene's germline CDR1 is MDHEN and CDR2 SYDVKM. V dropped 5 bases and J dropped 8; count of bases not matched to a gene: 7. CDR3 length equals 14 residues. The CDR3 spells CASSPKDRGHIQYF. Written as DNA, the CDR3 is TGTGCCAGCAGTCCTAAGGACAGGGGACACATTCAGTACTTC.

The genes are TRBV7-9 and TRBJ1-1, with D tentatively TRBD1 (6 bases). Trimming left V 6 bases short and J 3 bases short, with 8 bases between. Germline loops: CDR1 SEHNR, CDR2 FQNEAQ (reference sequence). CDR3 length: 12 residues. CDR3 coding DNA: TGTGCCAGCAGTACAGGGCACACTGAAGCTTTCTTT. Its protein is CASSTGHTEAFF.

This clonotype was seen at least ten times. The rearrangement joins TRBV28 to TRBJ1-5, with unresolved D. This CDR3 contains 16 residues. CDR1 and CDR2 (germline): MDHEN, SYDVKM. Trimming removed 7 bases at V and 5 bases at J, with 21 bases between. In DNA form, the CDR3 reads TGTGCCAGCAATAAGGAGGGTGGGAAGTGGCATCAGCCCCAGCATTTT. Protein: CASNKEGGKWHQPQHF.

The chain has TRBV5-1 and TRBJ1-1; D is uncertain. This CDR3 has 15 amino acids. Germline values: CDR1 SGHRS, CDR2 YFSETQ. With 1 base removed from V and 1 base from J, the gap between germline ends came to 11 bases. The CDR3 loop reads CASSLQADPNTEAFF. DNA for the CDR3: TGCGCCAGCAGCTTGCAGGCGGACCCGAACACTGAAGCTTTCTTT.

The chain carries TRBV5-1 and TRBJ1-1, with D possibly being TRBD1 (6 bases). The CDR3 covers 14 residues. Germline CDR1 reads SGHRS; CDR2 reads YFSETQ. V was clipped by 4 bases and J by 1 base, with 11 bases between them. CDR3 in DNA: TGCGCCAGCAGCATACAGGGACCGAACACTGAAGCTTTCTTT. As protein: CASSIQGPNTEAFF.

This clonotype occurred a few times. This chain links TRBV7-2 with TRBJ2-1; 8 bases align to TRBD2. The length of the CDR3 is 15 residues. V lost 2 bases to trimming and J lost 4 bases; unmatched junction nucleotides: 4. Germline CDR1 reads SGHTA; CDR2 reads FQGNSA. CDR3 in amino acids: CASSLSGGNYNEQFF. The CDR3 coding sequence is TGTGCCAGCAGCTTAAGCGGGGGAAATTACAATGAGCAGTTCTTC.

The chain joins TRBV6-2 or TRBV6-3 to TRBJ1-2; no reliable D call. The germline CDR1 and CDR2 sequences are MNHEY and SVGEGT. The length of the CDR3 is 12 residues. Trimming cost V 4 bases and J 6 bases, with 9 bases left between them. The CDR3 is CASSFLGNGYTF. In DNA, the CDR3 is TGTGCCAGCAGTTTCCTAGGGAATGGCTACACCTTC.

The chain links TRBV7-7 to TRBJ2-2; 8 bases are a match to TRBD1. Trimming cost V 6 bases and J 7 bases; bases outside gene matches: 10. The germline CDR1 and CDR2 sequences are SSHAT and FNYEAQ (reference sequence). The CDR3 is made up of 15 amino acids. Here the CDR3 DNA reads TGTGCCAGCAGACCCGGACAGGGCGCGGGCGGGGAGCTGTTTTTT. This gives the protein CASRPGQGAGGELFF.

This clonotype has only a few counts. The rearrangement uses TRBV14 and TRBJ2-4, with unresolved D. V was shortened by 0 bases and J by 7 bases, with 10 bases between the two germline ends. Germline V lookup: CDR1 SGHDN, CDR2 FVKESK. This CDR3 region has 14 residues. The chain's CDR3 is CASSQDRRSNIQYF. The CDR3 DNA is TGTGCCAGCAGCCAAGACAGACGATCCAACATTCAGTACTTC.

This clonotype has a handful of counts. The chain recombines TRBV12-3 or TRBV12-4 with TRBJ1-5, with TRBD1 as a possible D gene (5 bases). The CDR3 has 13 amino acids. V was trimmed by 3 bases and J by 9 bases, leaving 12 bases between them. CDR3 region: CASSLGGFLPQHF. CDR3 nucleotides: TGTGCCAGCAGTTTGGGGGGTTTTCTGCCCCAGCATTTT.

V is TRBV29-1 and J is TRBJ2-3, with TRBD1 matching 7 bases. This CDR3 is built from 15 residues. Germline lookup yields CDR1 SQVTM and CDR2 ANQGSEA. After removal of 3 bases from V and 6 bases from J, the junction contained 12 bases not matched to a gene. In nucleotides, the CDR3 is TGCAGCGTTGATCTTGACAGGGTCGCAATGGATACGCAGTATTTT. Translated, it gives CSVDLDRVAMDTQYF.

The V call is TRBV12-3 or TRBV12-4, the J call TRBJ1-1; D call uncertain. This CDR3 has 13 residues. V lost 4 bases and J 10 bases, leaving 16 bases between the germline ends. This chain's CDR3 is CASSSYVGEPAFF. The CDR3 DNA reads as TGTGCCAGCAGTTCCTACGTCGGTGAACCAGCTTTCTTT.

Only a few counts were recorded for this clonotype. The chain uses TRBV2 and TRBJ2-3; perhaps TRBD2 as D (5 bases). The CDR3 is made up of 14 amino acids. CDR1 SNHLY and CDR2 FYNNEI come from the germline V gene. The V end lost 6 bases, the J end lost 4 bases, and 14 bases lay between the germline ends. CDR3 in amino acids: CASRPDWTADTQYF. The CDR3 coding sequence is TGTGCCAGCAGACCGGACTGGACGGCAGATACGCAGTATTTT.